A single sample gave rise to the 30 T cell receptor beta chains below, sequenced in a study of T cells after yellow fever vaccination. TCRdb independently ran MiXCR on the 5' RACE reads; one entry per CDR3 protein. The data hold some 220,000 distinct CDR3 sequences, with less than 3.5% observed a single time. The input for sequencing was CD4+ T cells sorted from PBMCs, taken 10 days after the yellow fever booster vaccination. These receptors originate from a man between 18 and 29 years old who received the YFV17D yellow fever vaccine.

This chain joins TRBV4-1 and TRBJ1-4; no firm D call. Germline V lookup: CDR1 MGHRA, CDR2 YSYEKL. Trimming shortened V by 3 bases and J by 6 bases, and 17 bases separated the two germline ends. The CDR3 spans 16 residues. CDR3 nucleotide sequence: TGCGCCAGCAGCCAGTGGGTGGGTCCTACTTATGAAAAACTGTTTTTT. It encodes CASSQWVGPTYEKLFF.

The CDR3: CASGRGGLSLEQFF. The CDR3 nucleotides read TGTGCCAGCGGGAGGGGCGGCCTCAGCTTGGAGCAGTTCTTC. The chain uses TRBV14 and TRBJ2-1; 7 nucleotides match TRBD2. Germline lookup yields CDR1 SGHDN and CDR2 FVKESK. CDR3 length equals 14 residues. V lost 8 bases to trimming and J lost 10 bases; unmatched junction nucleotides: 14.

There are a few counts of this clonotype. The V and J genes are TRBV30 and TRBJ1-1; TRBD1 matches at 11 bases. V gave up 3 bases and J gave up 4 bases; unmatched junction bases: 7. CDR3 length equals 15 residues. Germline assignment: CDR1 GTSNPN and CDR2 SVGIG (reference sequence). The CDR3 nucleotides read TGTGCCTGGAGGGACACCGGGACAGGGGGCACTGAAGCTTTCTTT. Protein: CAWRDTGTGGTEAFF.

This clonotype was seen at least ten times. The rearrangement uses TRBV6-1 and TRBJ2-2; D may correspond to TRBD1 or TRBD2 (5 bases each). The germline gives CDR1 MNHNS, CDR2 SASEGT. This CDR3 has 13 amino acids. The chain's CDR3 is CAALGVDTGELFF. CDR3 coding DNA: TGTGCGGCGTTGGGGGTCGACACCGGGGAGCTGTTTTTT.

The gene calls are TRBV20-1 and TRBJ2-3, with D unresolved. Germline CDR1 DFQATT, CDR2 SNEGSKA (reference sequence). The CDR3 loop spans 13 amino acids. Deletions cut 1 base from V and 5 bases from J, with 10 bases between. Here the CDR3 reads CSARAPQVDTQYF. DNA for the CDR3: TGCAGTGCTAGAGCGCCCCAGGTAGATACGCAGTATTTT.

This rearrangement joins TRBV6-5 to TRBJ1-3; D unclear. Trimming left V 0 bases short and J 0 bases short, with 9 bases between. Germline V lookup: CDR1 MNHEY, CDR2 SVGAGI. The CDR3 contains 16 residues. CDR3 sequence (DNA): TGTGCCAGCAGTTACTCGACCCGAGCCTCTGGAAACACCATATATTTT. Amino acid sequence: CASSYSTRASGNTIYF.

The gene calls are TRBV7-2 and TRBJ2-7, with D perhaps TRBD1 or TRBD2 (7 bases each). Germline assignment: CDR1 SGHTA and CDR2 FQGNSA. V lost 1 base, J lost 7 bases, and 23 bases lay in between. This CDR3 has 17 residues. The CDR3 region has the DNA TGTGCCAGCAGCTTAGTTTTTGTAGGCAGGGGGGGTCGGGAGCAGTACTTC. It specifies CASSLVFVGRGGREQYF.

The chain is built from TRBV5-1 and TRBJ2-4, with D unclear. The V and J ends lost 2 bases and 0 bases respectively, with 6 bases between them. Germline V gene data show CDR1 as SGHRS and CDR2 as YFSETQ. The CDR3 contains 14 residues. The CDR3 DNA sequence: TGCGCCAGCAGCTTAGACCTAGCCAAAAACATTCAGTACTTC. This codes for CASSLDLAKNIQYF. Full variable domain (missing parts from reference TRBV5-1 and TRBJ2-4): KAGVTQTPRYLIKTRGQQVTLSCSPISGHRSVSWYQQTPGQGLQFLFEYFSETQRNKGNFPGRFSGRQFSNSRSEMNVSTLELGDSALYLCASSLDLAKNIQYFGAGTRLSVL.

The chain uses TRBV6-6 and TRBJ1-5; D is unclear. The CDR3 extends over 15 amino acids. Germline CDR1 and CDR2: MNHNY and SVGAGI (reference sequence). V gave up 3 bases and J gave up 11 bases, with 20 bases separating them. CDR3 amino acids: CASSYGLGPQEAQHF. The DNA for the CDR3 is TGTGCCAGCAGTTATGGTCTGGGCCCTCAGGAAGCCCAGCATTTT.

Ten or more counts support this clonotype. The J gene is TRBJ2-5, the V gene TRBV11-2; TRBD2 aligns across 10 bases. With V trimmed by 1 base and J by 2 bases, 4 bases remained unmatched. Germline V gene lookup returns CDR1 SGHAT and CDR2 FQNNGV. CDR3 length: 16 residues. In nucleotides, the CDR3 is TGTGCCAGCAGCTTAGGGGCAGCGGGGGGGCAAGAGACCCAGTACTTC. Its translation is CASSLGAAGGQETQYF.

This clonotype occurred many times. The chain carries TRBV2 and TRBJ2-3; D unresolved. V was cut by 7 bases and J by 5 bases, with 4 bases left in between. CDR1 and CDR2 (germline): SNHLY, FYNNEI. The CDR3 covers 10 residues. CDR3 nucleotide sequence: TGTGCCAGCAATTTAGATACGCAGTATTTT. Translated: CASNLDTQYF.

Ten or more counts support this clonotype. This rearrangement joins TRBV6-5 to TRBJ1-2; perhaps TRBD1 as D (5 bases). Germline V gene data show CDR1 as MNHEY and CDR2 as SVGAGI. The germline V and J ends were trimmed by 0 bases and 7 bases, with 15 bases remaining between them. The CDR3 runs 15 residues. CDR3 DNA sequence: TGTGCCAGCAGTTACTCGTTCGGAGGGGTTAGTGGCTACACCTTC. As protein: CASSYSFGGVSGYTF.

This clonotype was observed at least ten times. This chain uses TRBV20-1 with TRBJ2-2; 10 bases fit TRBD2. This CDR3 has 15 amino acids. Germline loops: CDR1 DFQATT, CDR2 SNEGSKA (reference sequence). V lost 2 bases and J lost 7; bases outside the gene matches: 7. The CDR3 DNA reads TGCAGTGCTAGATCCCCTAGCGGGGGCGGCGGGGAGCTGTTTTTT. Amino acid sequence: CSARSPSGGGGELFF.

This clonotype was detected many times. The chain uses TRBV20-1 and TRBJ1-1; D is uncertain. Germline-derived CDR1 and CDR2 are DFQATT and SNEGSKA (reference sequence). Trimming removed 0 bases from V and 5 bases from J, with 10 bases in between. The CDR3 is 13 amino acids. In nucleotides, the CDR3 is TGCAGTGCTAGAGATTTCGGGCGGACTGAAGCTTTCTTT. Translating gives CSARDFGRTEAFF.

The table lists this clonotype with a few counts. The chain combines TRBV29-1 with TRBJ1-2; maybe TRBD1 (5 bases). Trimming took 3 bases from V and 9 from J, leaving 14 bases between them. CDR1 is SQVTM, CDR2 ANQGSEA, per germline. This CDR3 is 12 amino acids long. CDR3 coding DNA: TGCAGCGTTGACAGGGCCCGAGAGAGCTACACCTTC. It is translated as CSVDRARESYTF.

This chain connects TRBV20-1 to TRBJ2-3, with 10 bases identical to TRBD2. The CDR3 runs to 14 residues. Germline V gene sequence: CDR1 DFQATT, CDR2 SNEGSKA (reference sequence). J gave up 6 bases and V 6 bases, and 9 bases lay outside the gene matches. CDR3 nucleotide sequence: TGCAGTGCACGGAGCGGGGGGGCCTCGGATACGCAGTATTTT. Its protein is CSARSGGASDTQYF.

A few counts support this clonotype. The V gene is TRBV20-1, the J gene TRBJ1-2, with D unresolved. The CDR3 runs 13 residues. V gave up 2 bases and J gave up 4 bases, with 11 bases separating them. Germline values: CDR1 DFQATT, CDR2 SNEGSKA (reference sequence). CDR3 region: CSARHGGPYGYTF. CDR3 DNA sequence: TGCAGTGCTAGACATGGAGGGCCCTATGGCTACACCTTC.

This clonotype was picked up a small number of times. This chain links TRBV5-1 with TRBJ2-2; D unclear. CDR1 is SGHRS and CDR2 is YFSETQ in the germline V gene. Trimming pared 0 bases from V and 2 bases from J, leaving 8 bases between. This CDR3 spans 15 amino acids. CDR3 in amino acids: CASSLVPINTGELFF. The CDR3, as DNA: TGCGCCAGCAGCTTGGTACCAATTAACACCGGGGAGCTGTTTTTT.

This clonotype appeared a few times. The chain carries TRBV24-1 and TRBJ2-3, with 8 bases matching TRBD1. The CDR3 has 17 residues. The germline V gene has CDR1 KGHDR and CDR2 SFDVKD. V shed 5 bases and J 2 bases; nucleotides not matched to a gene: 11. The CDR3 nucleotides read TGTGCCACCAGTGCCCGCGGGACAGGCGGGAACACAGATACGCAGTATTTT. Its translation: CATSARGTGGNTDTQYF.

This clonotype was seen repeatedly, ten times or more. The chain recombines TRBV7-3 with TRBJ2-2; 7 bases agree with TRBD1. The CDR3 spans 15 residues. Germline lookup yields CDR1 SGHTA and CDR2 FQGTGA. V shed 5 bases, J shed 6 bases, and the junction held 9 bases outside the gene matches. The CDR3 DNA sequence: TGTGCCAGCAGCCCGAACCGGGACAGCGCCGGGGAGCTGTTTTTT. As protein: CASSPNRDSAGELFF. Full variable domain (rest looked up from reference TRBV7-3 and TRBJ2-2): GAGVSQTPSNKVTEKGKYVELRCDPISGHTALYWYRQSLGQGPEFLIYFQGTGAADDSGLPNDRFFAVRPEGSVSTLKIQRTERGDSAVYLCASSPNRDSAGELFFGEGSRLTVL.

A few counts support this clonotype. The CDR3 here is CASSQGGQNTEAFF. The CDR3 DNA reads TGCGCCAGCAGCCAAGGAGGCCAGAACACTGAAGCTTTCTTT. The genes are TRBV4-3 and TRBJ1-1; D unclear. CDR3 size: 14 residues. CDR1 LGHNA and CDR2 YSLEER come from the germline V gene. Trimming left V 1 base short and J 1 base short, with 7 bases between.

This clonotype was counted ten times or more. The chain carries TRBV24-1 and TRBJ2-1, with a possible D match to TRBD1 (6 bases). The CDR3 is made up of 16 amino acids. V shed 0 bases and J shed 8 bases, with 16 bases lying between them. CDR1 is KGHDR and CDR2 is SFDVKD in the germline V gene. CDR3 in amino acids: CATSDLRAEPGDEQFF. The CDR3, as DNA: TGTGCCACCAGTGATTTGAGGGCAGAGCCAGGGGATGAGCAGTTCTTC.

V usage is TRBV30 and J usage is TRBJ2-5; unclear D gene. The CDR3 contains 13 residues. Per the germline V gene, CDR1 is GTSNPN and CDR2 is SVGIG (reference sequence). Between the trimmed V and J ends, which lost 4 bases and 3 bases, there was a span of 12 bases. The DNA of the CDR3 is TGTGCCTGGATGGCTGTAGGTGAAGAGACCCAGTACTTC. Translation: CAWMAVGEETQYF.

There are a few counts of this clonotype. V is TRBV2 and J is TRBJ2-5; D is unresolved. Trimming pared 3 bases from V and 4 bases from J, leaving 9 bases between. Germline V gives CDR1 SNHLY, CDR2 FYNNEI. CDR3 size: 13 residues. CDR3 bases: TGTGCCAGCAGTGACGTAGCAGGAGAGACCCAGTACTTC. This encodes CASSDVAGETQYF.

This clonotype was seen at least ten times. The rearrangement joins TRBV5-1 to TRBJ1-2, with 7 bases lining up with TRBD1. Germline CDR1 and CDR2: SGHRS and YFSETQ. The CDR3 totals 13 residues. With V trimmed by 0 bases and J by 5 bases, 1 base remained unmatched. Here the CDR3 reads CASSLETGYGYTF. CDR3 DNA sequence: TGCGCCAGCAGCTTGGAGACAGGGTATGGCTACACCTTC.

J is TRBJ1-1 and V is TRBV6-6; maybe TRBD1 (5 bases). CDR1 and CDR2 from the germline V gene are MNHNY and SVGAGI (reference sequence). The ends were cut back, 5 bases at V and 2 bases at J, with 6 bases in the middle. The CDR3 is 12 residues long. In DNA form, the CDR3 reads TGTGCCAGCAGTACAGGTAACACTGAAGCTTTCTTT. The encoded protein is CASSTGNTEAFF.

Many counts were recorded for this clonotype. This rearrangement joins TRBV5-1 to TRBJ1-6, with 9 positions matching TRBD1. The CDR3 totals 15 residues. Trimming at V came to 4 bases and at J to 6 bases, leaving 5 bases not matched to a gene. Per the germline V gene, CDR1 is SGHRS and CDR2 is YFSETQ. CDR3 loop: CASSKPDRGNSPLHF. CDR3 nucleotide sequence: TGCGCCAGCAGCAAACCGGACAGGGGTAATTCACCCCTCCACTTT.

The chain carries TRBV10-3 and TRBJ1-1, with 8 bases matching TRBD1. The CDR3 has 15 residues. V gave up 10 bases and J gave up 5 bases; unmatched junction bases: 15. Per germline, CDR1 ENHRY and CDR2 SYGVKD. DNA for the CDR3: TGTGCCACCAATTATGCAGGGGGCGATAGGACTGAAGCTTTCTTT. Its translation: CATNYAGGDRTEAFF.

This clonotype has a count of ten or more. The V call is TRBV23-1, the J call TRBJ2-7, with D uncertain. TRBV23-1 belongs to the ORF category, with a function that is uncertain. This CDR3 comprises 16 residues. The V gene lost 0 bases and the J gene lost 5 bases, with 17 bases spanning the gap. CDR3 coding DNA: TGCGCCAGCAGTCAATCGAGGACCCTAAAGCGACACGAGCAGTACTTC. Encoded protein: CASSQSRTLKRHEQYF.

This clonotype showed up many times. J is TRBJ2-5 and V is TRBV9, with a weak D call TRBD1 (5 bases). Germline CDR1 SGDLS, CDR2 YYNGEE. The CDR3 has 13 residues. Deletions cut 3 bases from V and 1 base from J, with 7 bases between. CDR3 residues: CASSGQPQETQYF. As DNA, the CDR3 is TGTGCCAGCAGCGGACAGCCCCAAGAGACCCAGTACTTC.